The clone carrying this T cell receptor (beta chain) was detected once. Its cognate antigen is unknown. The treatment here: oral pan-JAK inhibitor, 5-10 mg twice daily. Germline V lookup: CDR1 SGHTA, CDR2 FQGNSA. V lost 0 bases and J 5 bases, leaving 7 bases between the germline ends. The CDR3 has 13 residues. Sequencing templates came from extracted RNA that was reverse transcribed into cDNA. Method: immunoSEQ multiplex PCR; TCRdb's copy keeps in-frame clones and lacks some. The data contain about 190,000 clones, 64% of them seen just once; the ten biggest clones take up roughly 4.2%. This sample was included in a study of CD8+ T cells in alopecia areata. General study points: Sharing of TCR sequences between patients (possibly for HLA-related reasons) was less clear than in mice.

This material consisted of CD4+ T cells sorted from blood, taken at week 4, from a patient treated with tofacitinib. The TCR sequence derives from a human donor with alopecia areata. The chain uses TRBV7-2 and TRBJ1-2; D unclear. CDR3: CASSLAQTYGYTF. The CDR3 DNA reads as TGTGCCAGCAGCTTAGCACAGACATATGGCTACACCTTC.